This TCR beta chain comes out of a study of cytomegalovirus exposure and HLA in healthy donors. Study background: The approximately 720 first-cohort repertoires and the 110 or so validation repertoires shared the same platform, a later analysis reported. Broader study findings: The dataset shows that most TCR sequences were rare, while some public TCRs occurred in many donors. The study labeled more than 150 TCR beta chains cytomegalovirus-associated.

Between the trimmed V and J ends, which lost 4 bases and 6 bases, there was a span of 22 bases. The CDR3 sequence is 17 residues long. Per germline, CDR1 KGHSH and CDR2 LQKENI. Remarks on this clone: The antigen is not known.

The protocol was immunoSEQ multiplex PCR, while the TCRdb copy is restricted to in-frame clones and leaves out a portion. The top ten hold 1.3% of the sample, which has around 80,000 clones, 90% to 97% seen once. The chain joins TRBV18 to TRBJ2-1, with D perhaps matching TRBD2 (6 bases). Sequenced sample: PBMCs. The TCR was taken from a young woman in good health and CMV-seronegative. CDR3 loop: CASSHSMGPALANEQFF. Here the CDR3 DNA reads TGTGCCAGCTCACACTCAATGGGTCCGGCACTAGCCAATGAGCAGTTCTTC.